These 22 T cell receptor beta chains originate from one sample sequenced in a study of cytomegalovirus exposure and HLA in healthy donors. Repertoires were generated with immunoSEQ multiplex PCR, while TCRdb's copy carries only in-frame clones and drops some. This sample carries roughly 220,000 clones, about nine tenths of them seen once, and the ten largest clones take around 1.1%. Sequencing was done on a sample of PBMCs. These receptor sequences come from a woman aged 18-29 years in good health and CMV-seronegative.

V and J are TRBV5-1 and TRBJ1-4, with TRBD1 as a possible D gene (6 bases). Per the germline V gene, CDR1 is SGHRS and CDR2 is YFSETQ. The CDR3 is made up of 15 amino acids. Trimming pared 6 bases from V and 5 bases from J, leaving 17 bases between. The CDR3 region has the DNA TGCGCCAGCAAAGTAAGCGGGACAAGGAATGAAAAACTGTTTTTT. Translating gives CASKVSGTRNEKLFF.

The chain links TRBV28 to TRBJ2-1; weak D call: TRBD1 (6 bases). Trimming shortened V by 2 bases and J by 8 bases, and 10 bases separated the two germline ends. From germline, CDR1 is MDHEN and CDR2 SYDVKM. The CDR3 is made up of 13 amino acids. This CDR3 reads CASSLPGVHEQFF. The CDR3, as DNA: TGTGCCAGCAGTTTACCAGGGGTACATGAGCAGTTCTTC.

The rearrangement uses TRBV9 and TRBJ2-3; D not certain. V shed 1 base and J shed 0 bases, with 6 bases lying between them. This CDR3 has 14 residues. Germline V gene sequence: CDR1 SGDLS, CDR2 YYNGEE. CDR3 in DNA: TGTGCCAGCAGCGTACCCGGTAGCACAGATACGCAGTATTTT. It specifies CASSVPGSTDTQYF.

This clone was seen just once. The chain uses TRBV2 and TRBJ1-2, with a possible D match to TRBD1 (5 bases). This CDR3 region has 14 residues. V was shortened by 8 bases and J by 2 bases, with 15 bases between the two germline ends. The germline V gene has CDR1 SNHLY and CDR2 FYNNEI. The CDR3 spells CASVRGGLNYGYTF. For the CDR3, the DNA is TGTGCCAGCGTCCGGGGGGGTTTGAACTATGGCTACACCTTC.

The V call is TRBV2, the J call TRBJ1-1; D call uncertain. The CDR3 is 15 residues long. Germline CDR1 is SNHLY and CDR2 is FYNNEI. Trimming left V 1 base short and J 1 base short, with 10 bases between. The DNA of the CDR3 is TGTGCCAGCAGTGAAGGGGCCTTCGGGAACACTGAAGCTTTCTTT. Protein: CASSEGAFGNTEAFF.

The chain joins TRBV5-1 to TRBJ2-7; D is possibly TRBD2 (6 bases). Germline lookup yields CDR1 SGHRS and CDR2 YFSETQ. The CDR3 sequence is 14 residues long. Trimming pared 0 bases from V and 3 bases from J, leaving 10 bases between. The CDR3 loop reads CASSLAAGDYEQYF. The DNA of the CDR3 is TGCGCCAGCAGCTTGGCAGCGGGCGACTACGAGCAGTACTTC.

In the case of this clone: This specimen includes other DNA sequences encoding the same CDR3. In DNA form, the CDR3 reads TGTGCCAGCAGTTACGATAGGGGCACTGAAGCTTTCTTT. It is translated as CASSYDRGTEAFF. The chain recombines TRBV6-5 with TRBJ1-1, with D possibly being TRBD1 (5 bases). This CDR3 is 13 amino acids long. Trimming cost V 2 bases and J 4 bases, with 8 bases left between them. Germline V gene data show CDR1 as MNHEY and CDR2 as SVGAGI.

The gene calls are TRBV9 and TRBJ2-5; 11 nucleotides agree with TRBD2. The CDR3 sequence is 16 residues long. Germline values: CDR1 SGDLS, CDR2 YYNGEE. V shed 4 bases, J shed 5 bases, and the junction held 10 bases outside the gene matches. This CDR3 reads CASSFKLAGVGETQYF. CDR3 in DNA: TGTGCCAGCAGCTTCAAACTAGCGGGAGTTGGCGAGACCCAGTACTTC.

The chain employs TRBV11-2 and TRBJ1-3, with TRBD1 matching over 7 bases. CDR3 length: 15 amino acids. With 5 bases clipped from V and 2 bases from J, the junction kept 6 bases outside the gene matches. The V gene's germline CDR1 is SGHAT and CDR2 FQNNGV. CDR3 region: CASSLQGFTGNTIYF. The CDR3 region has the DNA TGTGCCAGCAGCCTACAGGGGTTTACTGGAAACACCATATATTTT.

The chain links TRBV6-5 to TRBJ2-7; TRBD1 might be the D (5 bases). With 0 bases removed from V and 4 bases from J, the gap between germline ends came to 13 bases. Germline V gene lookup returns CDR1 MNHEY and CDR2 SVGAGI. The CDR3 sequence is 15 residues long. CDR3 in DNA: TGTGCCAGCAGTTACTCTTCGACAGCCCCTTACGAGCAGTACTTC. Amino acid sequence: CASSYSSTAPYEQYF.

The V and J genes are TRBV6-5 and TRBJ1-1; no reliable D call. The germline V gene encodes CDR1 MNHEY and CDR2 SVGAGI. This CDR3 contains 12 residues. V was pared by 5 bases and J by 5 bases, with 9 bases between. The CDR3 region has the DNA TGTGCCAGCAGTCCCAGGCAAACTGAAGCTTTCTTT. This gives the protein CASSPRQTEAFF.

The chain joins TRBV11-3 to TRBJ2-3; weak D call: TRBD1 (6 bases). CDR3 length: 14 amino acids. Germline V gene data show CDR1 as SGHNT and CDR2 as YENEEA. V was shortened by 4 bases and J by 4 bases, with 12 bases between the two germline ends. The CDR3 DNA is TGTGCCAGCAGCTCGGACAGTTCCTCAGATACGCAGTATTTT. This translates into CASSSDSSSDTQYF.

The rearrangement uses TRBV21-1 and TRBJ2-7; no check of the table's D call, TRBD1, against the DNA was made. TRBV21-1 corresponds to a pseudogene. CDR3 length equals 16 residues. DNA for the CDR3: TGTGCCAGCAGCAAAGGGCGGGACAGGGCGGTGCACGAGCAGTACTTC. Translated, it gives CASSKGRDRAVHEQYF.

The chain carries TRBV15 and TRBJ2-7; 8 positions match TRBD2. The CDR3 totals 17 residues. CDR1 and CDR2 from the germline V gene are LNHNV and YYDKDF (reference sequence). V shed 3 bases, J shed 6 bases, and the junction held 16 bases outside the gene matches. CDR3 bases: TGTGCCACCAGCAGGGAGCCCTCAGCGGGAGCGTTTGGCGAGCAGTACTTC. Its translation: CATSREPSAGAFGEQYF.

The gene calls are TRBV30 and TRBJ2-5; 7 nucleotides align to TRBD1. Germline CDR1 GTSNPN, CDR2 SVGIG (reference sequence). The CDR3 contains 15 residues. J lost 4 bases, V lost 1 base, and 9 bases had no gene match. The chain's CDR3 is CAWSGALTGRETQYF. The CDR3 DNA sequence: TGTGCCTGGAGTGGGGCCCTGACAGGGAGAGAGACCCAGTACTTC.

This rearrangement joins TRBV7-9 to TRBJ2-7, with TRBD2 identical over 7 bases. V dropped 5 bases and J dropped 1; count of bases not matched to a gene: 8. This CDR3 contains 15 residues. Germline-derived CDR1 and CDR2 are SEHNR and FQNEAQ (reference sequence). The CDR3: CASSLTGTISYEQYF. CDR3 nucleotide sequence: TGTGCCAGCAGCCTAACCGGGACTATTTCCTACGAGCAGTACTTC.

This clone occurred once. The chain's CDR3 is CASSLRTANTEAFF. CDR3 sequence (DNA): TGTGCCAGCAGCCTCCGTACAGCGAACACTGAAGCTTTCTTT. The V gene is TRBV9, the J gene TRBJ1-1; D not certain. CDR3 length: 14 residues. V dropped 4 bases and J dropped 1 base, with 11 bases sitting between them. Germline V CDR1 and CDR2: SGDLS, YYNGEE.

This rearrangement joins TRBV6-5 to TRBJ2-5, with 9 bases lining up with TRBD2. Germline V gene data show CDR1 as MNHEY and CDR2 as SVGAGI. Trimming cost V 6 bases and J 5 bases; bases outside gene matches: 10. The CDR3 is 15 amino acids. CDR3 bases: TGTGCCAGCAGGGCCAATAGCGGGAGCGGGGAGACCCAGTACTTC. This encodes CASRANSGSGETQYF.

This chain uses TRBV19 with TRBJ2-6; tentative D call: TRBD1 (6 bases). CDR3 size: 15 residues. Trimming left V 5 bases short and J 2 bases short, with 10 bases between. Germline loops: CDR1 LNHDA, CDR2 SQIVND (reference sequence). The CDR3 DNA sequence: TGTGCCAGTAGTGCAGGGGTTACTGGGGCCAACGTCCTGACTTTC. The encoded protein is CASSAGVTGANVLTF.

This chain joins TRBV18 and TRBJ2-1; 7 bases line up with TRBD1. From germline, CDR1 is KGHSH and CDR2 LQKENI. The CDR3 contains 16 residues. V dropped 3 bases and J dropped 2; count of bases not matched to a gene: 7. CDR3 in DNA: TGTGCCAGCTCACCTCCCGGGACAGTACCCTACAATGAGCAGTTCTTC. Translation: CASSPPGTVPYNEQFF.

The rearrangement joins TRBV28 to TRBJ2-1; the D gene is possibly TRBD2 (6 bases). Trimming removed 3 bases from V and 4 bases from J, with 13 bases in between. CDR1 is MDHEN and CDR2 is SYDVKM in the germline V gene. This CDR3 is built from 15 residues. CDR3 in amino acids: CASSLAAGPYNEQFF. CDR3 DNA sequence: TGTGCCAGCAGTTTGGCGGCGGGACCATACAATGAGCAGTTCTTC.

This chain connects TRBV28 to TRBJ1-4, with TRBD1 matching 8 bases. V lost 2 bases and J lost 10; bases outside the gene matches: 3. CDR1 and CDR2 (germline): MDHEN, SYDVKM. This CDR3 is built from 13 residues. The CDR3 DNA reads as TGTGCCAGCAGTTTACAAGGACAGGGAAAACTGTTTTTT. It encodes CASSLQGQGKLFF.